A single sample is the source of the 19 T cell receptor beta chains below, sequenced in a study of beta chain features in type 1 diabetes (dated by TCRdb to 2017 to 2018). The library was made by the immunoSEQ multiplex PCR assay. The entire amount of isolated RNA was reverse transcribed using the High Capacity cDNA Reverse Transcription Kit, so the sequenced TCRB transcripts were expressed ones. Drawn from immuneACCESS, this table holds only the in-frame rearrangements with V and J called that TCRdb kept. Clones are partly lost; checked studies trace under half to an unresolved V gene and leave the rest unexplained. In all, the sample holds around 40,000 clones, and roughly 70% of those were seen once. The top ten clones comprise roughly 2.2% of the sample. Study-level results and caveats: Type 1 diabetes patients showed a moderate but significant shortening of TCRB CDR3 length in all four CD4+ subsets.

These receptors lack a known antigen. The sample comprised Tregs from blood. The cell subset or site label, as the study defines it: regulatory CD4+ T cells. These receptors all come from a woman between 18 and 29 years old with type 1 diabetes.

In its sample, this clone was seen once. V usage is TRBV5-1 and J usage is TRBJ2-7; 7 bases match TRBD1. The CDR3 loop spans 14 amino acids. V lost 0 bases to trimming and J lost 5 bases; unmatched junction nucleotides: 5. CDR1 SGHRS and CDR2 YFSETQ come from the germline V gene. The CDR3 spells CASSLGQGGNEQYF. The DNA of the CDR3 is TGCGCCAGCAGCTTGGGACAGGGCGGCAACGAGCAGTACTTC.

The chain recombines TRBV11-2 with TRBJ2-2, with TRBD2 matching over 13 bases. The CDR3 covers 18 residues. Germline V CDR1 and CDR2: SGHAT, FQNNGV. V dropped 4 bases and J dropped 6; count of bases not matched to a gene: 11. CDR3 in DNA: TGTGCCAGCAGCTCCCTGGGGCTACTAGCGGGAGGGCCCGGGGAGCTGTTTTTT. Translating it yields CASSSLGLLAGGPGELFF.

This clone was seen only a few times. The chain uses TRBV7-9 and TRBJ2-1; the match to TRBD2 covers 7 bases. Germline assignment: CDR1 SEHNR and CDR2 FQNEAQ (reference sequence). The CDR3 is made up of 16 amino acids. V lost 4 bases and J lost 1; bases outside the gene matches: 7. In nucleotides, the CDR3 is TGTGCCAGCAGCTCATCTGGCGGGAGATCCTACAATGAGCAGTTCTTC. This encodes CASSSSGGRSYNEQFF.

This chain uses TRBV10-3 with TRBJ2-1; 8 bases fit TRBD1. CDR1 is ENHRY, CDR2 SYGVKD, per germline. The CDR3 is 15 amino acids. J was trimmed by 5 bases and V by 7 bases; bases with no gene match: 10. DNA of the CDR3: TGTGCCATCACCCTCTCAGGACAGGGAAACAATGAGCAGTTCTTC. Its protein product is CAITLSGQGNNEQFF.

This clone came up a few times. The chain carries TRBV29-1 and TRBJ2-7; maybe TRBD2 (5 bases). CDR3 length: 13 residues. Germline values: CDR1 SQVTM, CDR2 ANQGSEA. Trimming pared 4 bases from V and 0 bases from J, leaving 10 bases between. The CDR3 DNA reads TGCAGCGTTGGAGCTGGGAGCTCCTACGAGCAGTACTTC. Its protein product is CSVGAGSSYEQYF.

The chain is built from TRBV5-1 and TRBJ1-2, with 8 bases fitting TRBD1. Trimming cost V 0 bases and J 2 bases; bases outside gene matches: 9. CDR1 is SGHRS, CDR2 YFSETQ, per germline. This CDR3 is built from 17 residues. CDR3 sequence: CASSLGNRDRRNYGYTF. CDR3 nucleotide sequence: TGCGCCAGCAGCTTGGGGAACCGGGACAGGAGGAACTATGGCTACACCTTC. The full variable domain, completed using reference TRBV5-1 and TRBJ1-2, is KAGVTQTPRYLIKTRGQQVTLSCSPISGHRSVSWYQQTPGQGLQFLFEYFSETQRNKGNFPGRFSGRQFSNSRSEMNVSTLELGDSALYLCASSLGNRDRRNYGYTFGSGTRLTVV.

The CDR3 here is CASSEDRGQPQHF. The CDR3, as DNA: TGCGCCAGCAGTGAGGACCGGGGTCAGCCCCAGCATTTT. The genes are TRBV10-2 and TRBJ1-5; D ambiguous. CDR3 length: 13 amino acids. The germline V and J ends were trimmed by 2 bases and 6 bases, with 8 bases remaining between them. CDR1 WSHSY and CDR2 SAAADI come from the germline V gene.

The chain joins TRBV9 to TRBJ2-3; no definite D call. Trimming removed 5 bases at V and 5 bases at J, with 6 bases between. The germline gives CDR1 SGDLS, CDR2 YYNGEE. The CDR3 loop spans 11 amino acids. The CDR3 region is CASSTGDTQYF. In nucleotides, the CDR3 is TGTGCCAGCAGTACCGGAGATACGCAGTATTTT.

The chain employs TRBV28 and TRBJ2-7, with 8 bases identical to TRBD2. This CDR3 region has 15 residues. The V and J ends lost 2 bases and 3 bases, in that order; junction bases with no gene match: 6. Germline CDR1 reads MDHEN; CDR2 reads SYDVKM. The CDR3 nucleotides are TGTGCCAGCAGTTTAGTAGCGGGAAGGAGCTACGAGCAGTACTTC. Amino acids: CASSLVAGRSYEQYF.

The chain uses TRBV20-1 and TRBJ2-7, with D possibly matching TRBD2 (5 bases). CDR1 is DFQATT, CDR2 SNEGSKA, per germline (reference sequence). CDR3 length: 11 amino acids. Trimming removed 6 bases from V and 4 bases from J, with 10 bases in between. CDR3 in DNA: TGCAGTGCCTCCCCGGGATACGAGCAGTACTTC. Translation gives CSASPGYEQYF.

CDR3 sequence reads: CASSLGPGPYEQYF. The CDR3 DNA follows: TGTGCCAGCAGCTTGGGTCCGGGTCCCTACGAGCAGTACTTC. The chain couples TRBV5-5 to TRBJ2-7, with D unclear. The V gene's germline CDR1 is SGHKS and CDR2 YYEKEE (reference sequence). The CDR3 consists of 14 residues. The V end was cut by 0 bases, the J end by 2 bases, with 9 bases between.

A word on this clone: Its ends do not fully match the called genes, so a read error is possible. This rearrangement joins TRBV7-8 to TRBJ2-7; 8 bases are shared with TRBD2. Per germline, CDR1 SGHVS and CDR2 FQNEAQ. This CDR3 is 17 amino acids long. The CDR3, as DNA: TGTGCCAGCAGCCTTATGCCTAGCGGGCTTGTATCCTACGAGCAGGACTTC. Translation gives CASSLMPSGLVSYEQDF.

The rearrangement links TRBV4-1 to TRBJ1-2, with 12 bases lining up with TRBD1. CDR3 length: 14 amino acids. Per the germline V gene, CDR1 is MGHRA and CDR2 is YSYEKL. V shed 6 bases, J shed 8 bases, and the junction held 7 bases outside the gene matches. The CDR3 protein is CASRLGQGARGYTF. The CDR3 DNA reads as TGCGCCAGCAGACTGGGACAGGGGGCGAGGGGCTACACCTTC.

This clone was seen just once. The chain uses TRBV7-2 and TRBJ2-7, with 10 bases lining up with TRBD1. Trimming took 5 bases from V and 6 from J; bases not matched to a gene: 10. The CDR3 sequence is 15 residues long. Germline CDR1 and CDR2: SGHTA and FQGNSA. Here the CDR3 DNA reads TGTGCCAGCAGCCAAGCACCGGGGACAGGGGCCGAGCAGTACTTC. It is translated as CASSQAPGTGAEQYF.

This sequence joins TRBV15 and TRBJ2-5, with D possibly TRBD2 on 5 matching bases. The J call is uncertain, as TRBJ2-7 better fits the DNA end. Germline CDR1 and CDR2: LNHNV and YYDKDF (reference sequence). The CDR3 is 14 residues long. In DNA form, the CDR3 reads TGTGCCACCAGTGGAGGTCGGGACTCCTACGAGCAGTACTTC. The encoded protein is CATSGGRDSYEQYF.

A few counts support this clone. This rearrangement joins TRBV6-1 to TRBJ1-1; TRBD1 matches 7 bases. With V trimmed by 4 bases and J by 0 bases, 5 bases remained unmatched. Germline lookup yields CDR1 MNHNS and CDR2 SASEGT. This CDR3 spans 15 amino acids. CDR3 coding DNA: TGTGCCAGCAGTGGGGGGACAGCCCTGAACACTGAAGCTTTCTTT. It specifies CASSGGTALNTEAFF.

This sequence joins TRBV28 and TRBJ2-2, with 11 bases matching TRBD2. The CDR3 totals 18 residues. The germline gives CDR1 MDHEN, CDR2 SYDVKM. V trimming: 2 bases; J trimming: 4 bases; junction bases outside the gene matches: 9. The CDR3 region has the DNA TGTGCCAGCAGTTTACGAGTAGCGGGAGGGCCTTTCACCGGGGAGCTGTTTTTT. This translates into CASSLRVAGGPFTGELFF.

The CDR3: CASSIGATDIQYF. Written as DNA, the CDR3 is TGTGCCAGCAGTATTGGGGCCACGGACATTCAGTACTTC. V gene TRBV2 combines with J gene TRBJ2-4; TRBD1 might be the D (5 bases). Trimming removed 5 bases at V and 8 bases at J, with 13 bases between. CDR1 SNHLY and CDR2 FYNNEI come from the germline V gene. The CDR3 runs to 13 residues.

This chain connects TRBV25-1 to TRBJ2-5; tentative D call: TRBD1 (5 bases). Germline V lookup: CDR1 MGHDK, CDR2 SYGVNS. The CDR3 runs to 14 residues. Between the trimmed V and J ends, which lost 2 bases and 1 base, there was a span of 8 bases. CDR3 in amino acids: CASSEPRGQETQYF. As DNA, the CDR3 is TGTGCCAGCAGTGAACCAAGGGGCCAAGAGACCCAGTACTTC. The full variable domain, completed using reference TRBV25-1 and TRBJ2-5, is EADIYQTPRYLVIGTGKKITLECSQTMGHDKMYWYQQDPGMELHLIHYSYGVNSTEKGDLSSESTVSRIRTEHFPLTLESARPSHTSQYLCASSEPRGQETQYFGPGTRLLVL.